One and the same sample provided the 32 T cell receptor beta chains below, sequenced in a study of shared clonotypes between healthy human individuals. The table came from immunoSEQ multiplex PCR; TCRdb's copy has only in-frame clones and leaves some out. In the table there are some 2 million clones, just under 95% of which are singletons. The naive CD8 subset, CD45RO-negative cells positively selected for CCR7, excluded terminally differentiated effector memory CD45RA+ cells. Sequencing was performed on naive CD8+ T cells sorted from blood. These receptor sequences come from a man between 18 and 29 years old in good health.

Regarding this clone: This specimen includes other DNA sequences encoding the same CDR3. The chain combines TRBV6-1 with TRBJ1-1; D not resolved. The CDR3 consists of 13 residues. Trimming stripped 2 bases from V and 1 base from J, with 5 bases between. CDR1 MNHNS and CDR2 SASEGT come from the germline V gene. CDR3: CASSEPGNTEAFF. The CDR3 DNA is TGTGCCAGCAGTGAACCGGGGAACACTGAAGCTTTCTTT.

CDR3 bases: TGTGCCAGTAGCCAGTGGGCGAGGAAGGGTCGAGAGACCCAGTACTTC. The encoded protein is CASSQWARKGRETQYF. The rearrangement uses TRBV19 and TRBJ2-5; D ambiguous. V lost 6 bases and J lost 4, with 21 bases in between. The CDR3 runs 16 residues. Germline V gene data show CDR1 as LNHDA and CDR2 as SQIVND (reference sequence). The full variable domain, in which reference TRBV19 and TRBJ2-5 provide the parts outside the CDR3, is DGGITQSPKYLFRKEGQNVTLSCEQNLNHDAMYWYRQDPGQGLRLIYYSQIVNDFQKGDIAEGYSVSREKKESFPLTVTSAQKNPTAFYLCASSQWARKGRETQYFGPGTRLLVL.

The CDR3 DNA sequence: TGTGCCAGCAGGCCGACCGCCGGGGAGCTGTTTTTT. This codes for CASRPTAGELFF. V usage is TRBV6-5 and J usage is TRBJ2-2; D not resolved. The CDR3 consists of 12 residues. V dropped 6 bases and J dropped 6 bases, with 8 bases sitting between them. Germline CDR1 reads MNHEY; CDR2 reads SVGAGI.

This rearrangement joins TRBV27 to TRBJ2-1; D might be TRBD1 (6 bases). The ends were cut back, 5 bases at V and 8 bases at J, with 13 bases in the middle. The CDR3 runs to 13 residues. Germline assignment: CDR1 MNHEY and CDR2 SMNVEV (reference sequence). The chain's CDR3 is CASSALGHDEQFF. CDR3 sequence (DNA): TGTGCCAGCAGTGCGTTGGGACACGATGAGCAGTTCTTC.

The V call is TRBV7-9, the J call TRBJ1-1; no reliable D call. Per germline, CDR1 SEHNR and CDR2 FQNEAQ (reference sequence). The CDR3 has 13 residues. V lost 5 bases to trimming and J lost 6 bases, with 13 bases between them. CDR3 nucleotides: TGTGCCAGCAGCCCGCCACAGATACCTGAAGCTTTCTTT. The encoded protein is CASSPPQIPEAFF. The whole variable domain, remainder taken from reference TRBV7-9 and TRBJ1-1, is DTGVSQNPRHKITKRGQNVTFRCDPISEHNRLYWYRQTLGQGPEFLTYFQNEAQLEKSRLLSDRFSAERPKGSFSTLEIQRTEQGDSAMYLCASSPPQIPEAFFGQGTRLTVV.

The rearrangement joins TRBV7-9 to TRBJ1-6; no firm D call. Germline V gene lookup returns CDR1 SEHNR and CDR2 FQNEAQ (reference sequence). The CDR3 runs 17 residues. The V and J ends lost 2 bases and 0 bases respectively, with 11 bases between them. The chain's CDR3 is CASSLKVASSYNSPLHF. In nucleotides, the CDR3 is TGTGCCAGCAGCTTAAAAGTGGCGAGCTCCTATAATTCACCCCTCCACTTT.

The chain has TRBV28 and TRBJ1-2; TRBD1 matches 7 bases. This CDR3 is 14 amino acids long. The V gene's germline CDR1 is MDHEN and CDR2 SYDVKM. V trimming: 6 bases; J trimming: 8 bases; junction bases outside the gene matches: 12. CDR3 loop: CASSSDREKEGYTF. Here the CDR3 DNA reads TGTGCCAGCAGCTCCGACAGGGAGAAGGAGGGCTACACCTTC.

The chain links TRBV11-2 to TRBJ2-1, with TRBD2 matching 10 bases. This CDR3 region has 17 residues. The germline gives CDR1 SGHAT, CDR2 FQNNGV. Trimming removed 4 bases from V and 4 bases from J; junction bases left unmatched: 10. CDR3 loop: CASSSSFSGRSYNEQFF. For the CDR3, the DNA is TGTGCCAGCAGCTCCTCCTTTAGCGGGAGGAGTTACAATGAGCAGTTCTTC.

The chain combines TRBV27 with TRBJ2-1; the D is unclear. Trimming cost V 0 bases and J 7 bases, with 7 bases left between them. Germline V gene data show CDR1 as MNHEY and CDR2 as SMNVEV (reference sequence). The CDR3 contains 13 residues. The CDR3 loop reads CASSLSNGNEQFF. The CDR3, as DNA: TGTGCCAGCAGTTTATCCAACGGGAATGAGCAGTTCTTC.

This clone was picked up one time. DNA of the CDR3: TGTGCCAGCAGCTTAGGGGGTAGCGGCCCTAATCCCCCCGGGGAGCTGTTTTTT. Protein: CASSLGGSGPNPPGELFF. The chain combines TRBV11-2 with TRBJ2-2, with a weak D call TRBD2 (6 bases). Germline V CDR1 and CDR2: SGHAT, FQNNGV. The CDR3 has 18 residues. V was shortened by 1 base and J by 6 bases, with 21 bases between the two germline ends.

The chain is built from TRBV7-3 and TRBJ1-1, with 8 bases matching TRBD1. The CDR3 has 16 residues. The V segment lost 3 bases and the J segment 2 bases; nucleotides outside the gene matches: 8. Germline V lookup: CDR1 SGHTA, CDR2 FQGTGA. The CDR3 nucleotides are TGTGCCAGCAGCTTCATGATGGGACAGGTTAACACTGAAGCTTTCTTT. As protein: CASSFMMGQVNTEAFF.

The chain recombines TRBV6-5 with TRBJ1-2; no definite D call. The CDR3 runs 14 residues. Germline V lookup: CDR1 MNHEY, CDR2 SVGAGI. V lost 2 bases and J lost 4, with 11 bases in between. CDR3 coding DNA: TGTGCCAGCAGTTACACCGGACGGATCTATGGCTACACCTTC. Translation gives CASSYTGRIYGYTF.

The J gene is TRBJ2-7, the V gene TRBV4-1; D gene unclear. With 4 bases removed from V and 0 bases from J, the gap between germline ends came to 16 bases. Germline CDR1 MGHRA, CDR2 YSYEKL. The CDR3 contains 16 residues. The CDR3 DNA reads as TGCGCCAGCAGCCTCGGCGAGACTTTATCCTCCTACGAGCAGTACTTC. It encodes CASSLGETLSSYEQYF.

The V and J genes are TRBV15 and TRBJ2-7; D call uncertain. CDR3 length equals 13 residues. V was trimmed by 5 bases and J by 3 bases, leaving 11 bases between them. Germline V gives CDR1 LNHNV, CDR2 YYDKDF (reference sequence). The CDR3 DNA follows: TGTGCCACCAGCGCCCGACATGTCTACGAGCAGTACTTC. Its protein product is CATSARHVYEQYF.

This chain uses TRBV6-5 with TRBJ1-3, with 9 bases fitting TRBD1. This CDR3 region has 14 residues. Unmatched junction bases numbered 8, after V lost 6 bases and J lost 8 bases. Germline lookup yields CDR1 MNHEY and CDR2 SVGAGI. The CDR3: CASSHRGLIDTIYF. The CDR3 DNA sequence: TGTGCCAGCAGCCACAGGGGGCTGATTGACACCATATATTTT.

The V and J genes are TRBV7-9 and TRBJ2-7; weak D call: TRBD1 (6 bases). Germline values: CDR1 SEHNR, CDR2 FQNEAQ (reference sequence). Deletions cut 8 bases from V and 5 bases from J, with 19 bases between. CDR3 size: 14 residues. CDR3 region: CASSTTENRDEQYF. The CDR3 region has the DNA TGTGCCAGCTCCACTACAGAAAACAGGGACGAGCAGTACTTC.

CDR3 loop: CASSLERGAPQETQYF. The CDR3 DNA is TGCGCCAGCAGCTTGGAACGGGGGGCTCCTCAAGAGACCCAGTACTTC. The chain uses TRBV5-1 and TRBJ2-5; D is possibly TRBD2 (7 bases). Germline loops: CDR1 SGHRS, CDR2 YFSETQ. V shed 0 bases and J shed 2 bases, with 14 bases lying between them. This CDR3 has 16 amino acids.

The V gene is TRBV28, the J gene TRBJ1-3; D gene unclear. The ends were cut back, 6 bases at V and 2 bases at J, with 20 bases in the middle. From germline, CDR1 is MDHEN and CDR2 SYDVKM. The CDR3 has 17 residues. CDR3 nucleotide sequence: TGTGCCAGCAGCCCACCCTCTTACACGGAAGCTGGAAACACCATATATTTT. It translates to CASSPPSYTEAGNTIYF.

This sequence joins TRBV6-5 and TRBJ2-5; 8 bases agree with TRBD1. The CDR3 consists of 16 residues. The V segment lost 2 bases and the J segment 4 bases; nucleotides outside the gene matches: 9. Germline CDR1 MNHEY, CDR2 SVGAGI. The CDR3 spells CASSYGAGGLSETQYF. Here the CDR3 DNA reads TGTGCCAGCAGTTACGGGGCAGGGGGCCTGTCAGAGACCCAGTACTTC.

The chain uses TRBV7-9 and TRBJ2-7, with TRBD1 as a possible D gene (5 bases). V shed 4 bases and J shed 5 bases, with 21 bases lying between them. The CDR3 is 16 residues long. Looked up from germline, CDR1 is SEHNR and CDR2 is FQNEAQ (reference sequence). The CDR3 DNA sequence: TGTGCCAGCAGCTCAGGTGGCTGGGGCCTCTATCACGAGCAGTACTTC. This gives the protein CASSSGGWGLYHEQYF. The full variable domain, rest sourced from reference TRBV7-9 and TRBJ2-7, is DTGVSQNPRHKITKRGQNVTFRCDPISEHNRLYWYRQTLGQGPEFLTYFQNEAQLEKSRLLSDRFSAERPKGSFSTLEIQRTEQGDSAMYLCASSSGGWGLYHEQYFGPGTRLTVT.

J is TRBJ2-2 and V is TRBV15, with TRBD1 matching over 7 bases. Trimming took 6 bases from V and 4 from J; bases not matched to a gene: 11. The germline CDR1 and CDR2 sequences are LNHNV and YYDKDF (reference sequence). The CDR3 length is 16 residues. The CDR3 spells CATSPTGTAATGELFF. The CDR3 nucleotides are TGTGCCACCAGTCCTACCGGGACAGCCGCCACCGGGGAGCTGTTTTTT. Using reference TRBV15 and TRBJ2-2 for the parts outside the CDR3, the full variable domain is DAMVIQNPRYQVTQFGKPVTLSCSQTLNHNVMYWYQQKSSQAPKLLFHYYDKDFNNEADTPDNFQSRRPNTSFCFLDIRSPGLGDTAMYLCATSPTGTAATGELFFGEGSRLTVL.

The rearrangement links TRBV7-2 to TRBJ2-5; perhaps TRBD2 as D (6 bases). Deletions cut 5 bases from V and 10 bases from J, with 17 bases between. Germline V gene data show CDR1 as SGHTA and CDR2 as FQGNSA. This CDR3 region has 13 residues. The DNA of the CDR3 is TGTGCCAGCAGCCTGGGACCCCCGCGGGGCCAGTACTTC. Residues: CASSLGPPRGQYF. The entire variable domain, with the rest obtained from reference TRBV7-2 and TRBJ2-5, is as follows: GAGVSQSPSNKVTEKGKDVELRCDPISGHTALYWYRQSLGQGLEFLIYFQGNSAPDKSGLPSDRFSAERTGGSVSTLTIQRTQQEDSAVYLCASSLGPPRGQYFGPGTRLLVL.

CDR3 loop: CATSRDVADTQYF. In DNA, the CDR3 is TGTGCCACCAGCAGAGATGTAGCCGATACGCAGTATTTT. The rearrangement joins TRBV15 to TRBJ2-3; D not certain. This CDR3 has 13 residues. Deletions cut 0 bases from V and 6 bases from J, with 7 bases between. CDR1 is LNHNV and CDR2 is YYDKDF in the germline V gene (reference sequence).

V gene TRBV7-8 combines with J gene TRBJ1-2; D remains ambiguous. The CDR3 is made up of 14 amino acids. CDR1 SGHVS and CDR2 FQNEAQ come from the germline V gene. Trimming cost V 1 base and J 4 bases, with 10 bases left between them. The CDR3 reads CASSLGGPVYGYTF. As DNA, the CDR3 is TGTGCCAGCAGCTTAGGAGGACCAGTCTATGGCTACACCTTC.

This chain connects TRBV5-6 to TRBJ2-7; D gene unclear. Germline V gene sequence: CDR1 SGHDT, CDR2 YYEEEE. This CDR3 region has 15 residues. Deletions cut 0 bases from V and 0 bases from J, with 10 bases between. The CDR3 loop is CASSLAGSVSYEQYF. CDR3 in DNA: TGTGCCAGCAGCTTGGCAGGTTCAGTCTCCTACGAGCAGTACTTC.

In DNA, the CDR3 is TGTGCCAGCAGCTTAACGGAGTTGGCAGTCACAGATACGCAGTATTTT. This sequence encodes CASSLTELAVTDTQYF. The rearrangement uses TRBV7-3 and TRBJ2-3, with no clear D. The CDR3 totals 16 residues. Germline assignment: CDR1 SGHTA and CDR2 FQGTGA. V lost 0 bases and J lost 2, with 12 bases in between. Full variable domain (outside the CDR3, taken from reference TRBV7-3 and TRBJ2-3): GAGVSQTPSNKVTEKGKYVELRCDPISGHTALYWYRQSLGQGPEFLIYFQGTGAADDSGLPNDRFFAVRPEGSVSTLKIQRTERGDSAVYLCASSLTELAVTDTQYFGPGTRLTVL.

The genes are TRBV7-9 and TRBJ2-3; D uncertain. Trimming took off 4 bases at V and 0 bases at J, with 14 bases between the two ends. CDR3 size: 16 residues. Germline CDR1 and CDR2: SEHNR and FQNEAQ (reference sequence). The chain's CDR3 is CASSSSKIRSTDTQYF. The CDR3 coding sequence is TGTGCCAGCAGCTCCAGCAAGATACGGAGCACAGATACGCAGTATTTT. Filled out from reference TRBV7-9 and TRBJ2-3, the complete variable domain reads DTGVSQNPRHKITKRGQNVTFRCDPISEHNRLYWYRQTLGQGPEFLTYFQNEAQLEKSRLLSDRFSAERPKGSFSTLEIQRTEQGDSAMYLCASSSSKIRSTDTQYFGPGTRLTVL.

This chain links TRBV5-6 with TRBJ1-2, with a possible D match to TRBD1 (6 bases). The CDR3 contains 14 residues. Trimming stripped 6 bases from V and 7 bases from J, with 19 bases between. CDR1 and CDR2 (germline): SGHDT, YYEEEE. In DNA, the CDR3 is TGTGCCAGCACCCTCTGGGGGGGCGGTTCTGGCTACACCTTC. It is translated as CASTLWGGGSGYTF.

The rearrangement links TRBV10-2 to TRBJ1-1; D gene ambiguous. The CDR3 spans 12 residues. The V end was cut by 3 bases, the J end by 4 bases, with 6 bases between. CDR1 and CDR2 (germline): WSHSY, SAAADI. The CDR3 region is CASSEMGTEAFF. In nucleotides, the CDR3 is TGCGCCAGCAGTGAAATGGGCACTGAAGCTTTCTTT.

The chain is built from TRBV10-3 and TRBJ2-7; the D gene could be TRBD1 or TRBD2 (5 bases each). The CDR3 is 12 residues long. The germline V gene has CDR1 ENHRY and CDR2 SYGVKD. Trimming took off 8 bases at V and 5 bases at J, with 13 bases between the two ends. This chain's CDR3 is CAILVGADEQYF. The CDR3 DNA follows: TGTGCCATCCTCGTCGGGGCGGACGAGCAGTACTTC.

The CDR3 bases are TGTGCCAGCAGCCGGGACTCGCTTGTCGAGCAGTACTTC. Translated: CASSRDSLVEQYF. This chain connects TRBV11-2 to TRBJ2-7; D is perhaps TRBD2 (6 bases). CDR1 and CDR2 from the germline V gene are SGHAT and FQNNGV. The CDR3 runs to 13 residues. The ends were cut back, 5 bases at V and 6 bases at J, with 14 bases in the middle.

J is TRBJ2-3 and V is TRBV5-1, with 12 bases identical to TRBD2. The CDR3 totals 18 residues. Germline V lookup: CDR1 SGHRS, CDR2 YFSETQ. Unmatched junction bases numbered 12, after V lost 5 bases and J lost 2 bases. CDR3 sequence (DNA): TGCGCCAGCAGGGAGATGAGACTAGCGGGGGTAAACACAGATACGCAGTATTTT. This sequence encodes CASREMRLAGVNTDTQYF.